This T cell receptor beta chain was sequenced for a study of long-term antiretroviral therapy in people with HIV. Whole-study findings and limits: The data indicate that diversity increased after ART but remained below transplant donor controls. All time points showed a repertoire dominated by clones expanded before ART. Information on adherence to ART, viral resistance or therapy changes was unavailable. It was observed that HIV repertoires exhibited narrower CDR3 length ranges than controls.

There are 19 residues in the CDR3. To note about this clone: The antigen is undetermined.

Researchers ran immunoSEQ v3.0 at survey level. Libraries were prepared by immunoSEQ multiplex PCR; TCRdb keeps only in-frame clonotypes and omits some of them. The top ten hold over 3.5% of the sample, which has 25,000 to 35,000 clones, roughly 90% seen once. The source is a young woman with HIV. The specimen was unsorted PBMCs, collected 0.5 years after starting antiretroviral therapy. V usage is TRBV21-1 and J usage is TRBJ2-2. TRBV21-1 corresponds to a pseudogene. This CDR3 is CASSKVKLQGPENTGELFF. CDR3 sequence (DNA): TGTGCCAGCAGCAAAGTCAAGTTACAAGGCCCGGAGAACACCGGGGAGCTGTTTTTT.